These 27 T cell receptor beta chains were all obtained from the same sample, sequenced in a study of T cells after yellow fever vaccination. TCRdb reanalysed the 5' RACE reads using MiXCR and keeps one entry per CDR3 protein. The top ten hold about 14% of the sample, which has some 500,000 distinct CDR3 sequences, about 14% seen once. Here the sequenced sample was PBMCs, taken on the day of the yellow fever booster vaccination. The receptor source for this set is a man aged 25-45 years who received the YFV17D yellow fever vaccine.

The CDR3 reads CASSPPPSGSRETQYF. CDR3 in DNA: TGTGCCAGCTCACCACCACCTAGCGGGAGTCGAGAGACCCAGTACTTC. J is TRBJ2-5 and V is TRBV18; 10 nucleotides agree with TRBD2. CDR1 and CDR2 from the germline V gene are KGHSH and LQKENI. V dropped 0 bases and J dropped 4; count of bases not matched to a gene: 5. The CDR3 spans 16 residues.

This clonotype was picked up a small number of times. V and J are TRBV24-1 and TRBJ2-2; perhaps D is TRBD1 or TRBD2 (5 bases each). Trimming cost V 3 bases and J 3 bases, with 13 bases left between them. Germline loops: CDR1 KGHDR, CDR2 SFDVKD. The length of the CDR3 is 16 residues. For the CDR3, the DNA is TGTGCCACCAGTGATCCTAGGGACCAATACACCGGGGAGCTGTTTTTT. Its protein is CATSDPRDQYTGELFF.

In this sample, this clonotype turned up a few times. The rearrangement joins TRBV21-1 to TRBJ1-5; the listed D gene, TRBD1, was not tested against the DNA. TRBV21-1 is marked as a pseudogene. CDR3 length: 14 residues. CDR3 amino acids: CASSFGHLNQPQHF. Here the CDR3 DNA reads TGTGCCAGCAGCTTTGGACACCTTAATCAGCCCCAGCATTTT.

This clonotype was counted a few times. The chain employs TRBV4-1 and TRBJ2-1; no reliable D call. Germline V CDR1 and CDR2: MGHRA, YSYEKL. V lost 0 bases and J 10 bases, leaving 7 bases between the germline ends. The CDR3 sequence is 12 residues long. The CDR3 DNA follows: TGCGCCAGCAGCCAAGACGGGTTAGAGCAGTTCTTC. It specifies CASSQDGLEQFF.

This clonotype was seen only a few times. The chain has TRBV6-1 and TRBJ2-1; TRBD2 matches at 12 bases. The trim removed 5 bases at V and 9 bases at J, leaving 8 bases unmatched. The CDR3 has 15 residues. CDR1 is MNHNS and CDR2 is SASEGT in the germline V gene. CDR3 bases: TGTGCCAGCAGTATCCGACTAGCGGGAGTCGGTGAGCAGTTCTTC. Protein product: CASSIRLAGVGEQFF.

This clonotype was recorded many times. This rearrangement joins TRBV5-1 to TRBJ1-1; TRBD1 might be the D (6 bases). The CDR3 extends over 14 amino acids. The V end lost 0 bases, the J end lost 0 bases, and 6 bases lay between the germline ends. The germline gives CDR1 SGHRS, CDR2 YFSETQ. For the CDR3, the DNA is TGCGCCAGCAGCTTGGACAGGGTGAACACTGAAGCTTTCTTT. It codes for CASSLDRVNTEAFF.

The CDR3 DNA sequence: TGCGCCAGCAGCGATACTAGCGGGAGCGACGAGCAGTACTTC. Protein product: CASSDTSGSDEQYF. The rearrangement joins TRBV5-1 to TRBJ2-7; 11 bases line up with TRBD2. Germline V CDR1 and CDR2: SGHRS, YFSETQ. This CDR3 contains 14 residues. The ends lost 4 bases at V and 5 bases at J; junction bases unmatched: 5. Variable domain in full (rest from reference TRBV5-1 and TRBJ2-7): KAGVTQTPRYLIKTRGQQVTLSCSPISGHRSVSWYQQTPGQGLQFLFEYFSETQRNKGNFPGRFSGRQFSNSRSEMNVSTLELGDSALYLCASSDTSGSDEQYFGPGTRLTVT.

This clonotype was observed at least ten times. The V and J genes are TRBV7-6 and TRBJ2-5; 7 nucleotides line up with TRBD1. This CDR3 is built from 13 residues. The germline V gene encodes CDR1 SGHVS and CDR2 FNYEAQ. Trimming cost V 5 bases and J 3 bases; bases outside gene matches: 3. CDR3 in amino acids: CASSPTGEETQYF. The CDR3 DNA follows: TGTGCCAGCAGCCCTACAGGGGAAGAGACCCAGTACTTC.

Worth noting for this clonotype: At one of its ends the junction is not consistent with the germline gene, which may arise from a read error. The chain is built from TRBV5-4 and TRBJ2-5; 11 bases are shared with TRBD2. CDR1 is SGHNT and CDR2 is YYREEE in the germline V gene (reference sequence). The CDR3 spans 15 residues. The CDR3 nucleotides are TGTGCCTGCAGCGTGACTAGCGGGAACCAAGAGACCCAGTACTTC. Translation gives CACSVTSGNQETQYF. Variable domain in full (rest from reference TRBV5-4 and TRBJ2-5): ETGVTQSPTHLIKTRGQQVTLRCSSQSGHNTVSWYQQALGQGPQFIFQYYREEENGRGNFPPRFSGLQFPNYSSELNVNALELDDSALYLCACSVTSGNQETQYFGPGTRLLVL.

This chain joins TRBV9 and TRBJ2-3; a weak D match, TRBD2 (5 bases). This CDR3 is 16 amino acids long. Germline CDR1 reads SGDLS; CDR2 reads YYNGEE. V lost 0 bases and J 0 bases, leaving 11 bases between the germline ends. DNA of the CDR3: TGTGCCAGCAGCGTAGAACTAGTCTCTAGCACAGATACGCAGTATTTT. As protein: CASSVELVSSTDTQYF.

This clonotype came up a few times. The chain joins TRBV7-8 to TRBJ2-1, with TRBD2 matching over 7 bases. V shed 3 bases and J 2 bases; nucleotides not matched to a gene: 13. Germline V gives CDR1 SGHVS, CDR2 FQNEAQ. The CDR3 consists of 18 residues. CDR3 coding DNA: TGTGCCAGCAGCTTCAGGGCTGTAGCTAGCGGTACCTACAATGAGCAGTTCTTC. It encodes CASSFRAVASGTYNEQFF.

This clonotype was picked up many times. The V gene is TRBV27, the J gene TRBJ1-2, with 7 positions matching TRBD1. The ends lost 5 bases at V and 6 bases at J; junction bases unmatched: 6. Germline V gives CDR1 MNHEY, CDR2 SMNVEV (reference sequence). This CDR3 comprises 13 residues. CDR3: CASSTRQGHGYTF. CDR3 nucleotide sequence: TGTGCCAGCAGTACTCGACAGGGCCATGGCTACACCTTC.

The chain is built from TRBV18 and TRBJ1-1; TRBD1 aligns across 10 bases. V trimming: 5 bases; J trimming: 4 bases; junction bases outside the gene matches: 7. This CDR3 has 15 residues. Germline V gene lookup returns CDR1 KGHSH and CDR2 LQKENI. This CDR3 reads CASSTQGQGTTEAFF. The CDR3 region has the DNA TGTGCCAGCTCAACCCAGGGACAGGGGACCACTGAAGCTTTCTTT. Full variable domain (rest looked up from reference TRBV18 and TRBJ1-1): NAGVMQNPRHLVRRRGQEARLRCSPMKGHSHVYWYRQLPEEGLKFMVYLQKENIIDESGMPKERFSAEFPKEGPSILRIQQVVRGDSAAYFCASSTQGQGTTEAFFGQGTRLTVV.

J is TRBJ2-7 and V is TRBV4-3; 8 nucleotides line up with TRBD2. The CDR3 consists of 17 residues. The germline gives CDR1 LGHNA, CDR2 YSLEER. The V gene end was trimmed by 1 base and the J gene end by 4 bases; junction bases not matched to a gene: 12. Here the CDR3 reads CASSQVDNPGGPYEQYF. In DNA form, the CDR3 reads TGCGCCAGCAGCCAAGTAGATAATCCGGGAGGGCCGTACGAGCAGTACTTC.

CDR3 loop: CSARVGREQYF. As DNA, the CDR3 is TGCAGTGCACGGGTCGGTAGAGAGCAGTACTTC. The V and J genes are TRBV20-1 and TRBJ2-7, with D hard to call. With 6 bases removed from V and 7 bases from J, the gap between germline ends came to 13 bases. The CDR3 extends over 11 amino acids. Per germline, CDR1 DFQATT and CDR2 SNEGSKA (reference sequence).

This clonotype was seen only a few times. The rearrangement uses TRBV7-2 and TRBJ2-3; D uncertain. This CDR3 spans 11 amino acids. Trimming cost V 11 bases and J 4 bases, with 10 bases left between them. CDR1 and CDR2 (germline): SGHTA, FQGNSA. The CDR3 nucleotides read TGTGCCTGTAGTGGGGCAGATACGCAGTATTTT. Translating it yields CACSGADTQYF.

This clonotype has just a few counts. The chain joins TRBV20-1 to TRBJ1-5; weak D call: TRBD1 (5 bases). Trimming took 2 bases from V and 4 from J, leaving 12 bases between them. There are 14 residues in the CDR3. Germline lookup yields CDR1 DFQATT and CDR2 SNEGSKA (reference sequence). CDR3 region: CSARMRDWNQPQHF. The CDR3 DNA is TGCAGTGCTAGAATGAGGGACTGGAATCAGCCCCAGCATTTT.

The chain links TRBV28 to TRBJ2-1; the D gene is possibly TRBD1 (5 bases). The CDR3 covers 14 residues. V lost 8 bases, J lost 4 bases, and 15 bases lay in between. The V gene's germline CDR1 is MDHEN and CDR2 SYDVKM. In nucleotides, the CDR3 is TGTGCCAGCTCCAGGGCAGGGAAATACAATGAGCAGTTCTTC. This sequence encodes CASSRAGKYNEQFF.

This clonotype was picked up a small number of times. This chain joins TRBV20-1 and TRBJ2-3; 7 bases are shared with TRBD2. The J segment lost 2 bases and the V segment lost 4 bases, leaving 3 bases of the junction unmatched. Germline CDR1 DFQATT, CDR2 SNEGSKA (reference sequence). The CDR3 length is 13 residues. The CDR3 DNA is TGCAGTGCTACCCGGGACTACACAGATACGCAGTATTTT. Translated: CSATRDYTDTQYF.

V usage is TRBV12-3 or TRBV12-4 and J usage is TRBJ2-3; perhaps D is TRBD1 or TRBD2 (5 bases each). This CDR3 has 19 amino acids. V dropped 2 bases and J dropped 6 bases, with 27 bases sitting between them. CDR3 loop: CASSLSTTNRGAPRDTQYF. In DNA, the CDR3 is TGTGCCAGCAGTTTATCCACTACCAATAGGGGAGCCCCAAGGGATACGCAGTATTTT.

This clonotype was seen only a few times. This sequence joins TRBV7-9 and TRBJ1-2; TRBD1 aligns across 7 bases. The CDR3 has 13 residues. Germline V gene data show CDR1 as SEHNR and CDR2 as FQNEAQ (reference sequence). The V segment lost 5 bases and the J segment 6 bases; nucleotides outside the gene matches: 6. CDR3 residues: CASSPGQVNGYTF. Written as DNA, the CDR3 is TGTGCCAGCAGCCCCGGACAGGTTAATGGCTACACCTTC.

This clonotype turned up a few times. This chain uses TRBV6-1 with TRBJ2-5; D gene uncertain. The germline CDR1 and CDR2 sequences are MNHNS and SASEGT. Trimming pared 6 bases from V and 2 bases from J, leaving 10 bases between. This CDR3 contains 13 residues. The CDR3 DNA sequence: TGTGCCAGCAGGAAGGGCCTTCAAGAGACCCAGTACTTC. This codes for CASRKGLQETQYF.

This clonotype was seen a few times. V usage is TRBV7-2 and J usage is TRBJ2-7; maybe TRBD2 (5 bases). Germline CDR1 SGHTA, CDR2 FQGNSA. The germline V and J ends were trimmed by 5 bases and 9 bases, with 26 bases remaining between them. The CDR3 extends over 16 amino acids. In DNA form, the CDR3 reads TGTGCCAGCAGCCCACGCCCATTAGGACGCGAAGGAGGGCAGTACTTC. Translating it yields CASSPRPLGREGGQYF.

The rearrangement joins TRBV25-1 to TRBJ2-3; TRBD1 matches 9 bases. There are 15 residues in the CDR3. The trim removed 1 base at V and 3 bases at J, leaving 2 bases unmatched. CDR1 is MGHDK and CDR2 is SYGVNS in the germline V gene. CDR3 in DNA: TGTGCCAGCAGTGAATGGACAGGGGTTACAGATACGCAGTATTTT. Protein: CASSEWTGVTDTQYF. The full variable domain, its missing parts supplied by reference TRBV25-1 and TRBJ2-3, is EADIYQTPRYLVIGTGKKITLECSQTMGHDKMYWYQQDPGMELHLIHYSYGVNSTEKGDLSSESTVSRIRTEHFPLTLESARPSHTSQYLCASSEWTGVTDTQYFGPGTRLTVL.

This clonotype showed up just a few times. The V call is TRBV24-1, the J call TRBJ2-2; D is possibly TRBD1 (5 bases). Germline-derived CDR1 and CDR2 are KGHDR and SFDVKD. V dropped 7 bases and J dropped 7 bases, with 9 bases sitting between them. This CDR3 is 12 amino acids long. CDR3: CATRTELGELFF. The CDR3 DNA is TGTGCCACCAGGACAGAGCTCGGGGAGCTGTTTTTT.

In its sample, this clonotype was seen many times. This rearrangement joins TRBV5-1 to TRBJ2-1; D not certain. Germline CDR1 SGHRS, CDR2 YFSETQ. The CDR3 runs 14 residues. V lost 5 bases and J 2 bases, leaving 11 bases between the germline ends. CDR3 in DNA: TGCGCCAGCAGTAAGGACCCAGCCTACAATGAGCAGTTCTTC. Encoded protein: CASSKDPAYNEQFF.

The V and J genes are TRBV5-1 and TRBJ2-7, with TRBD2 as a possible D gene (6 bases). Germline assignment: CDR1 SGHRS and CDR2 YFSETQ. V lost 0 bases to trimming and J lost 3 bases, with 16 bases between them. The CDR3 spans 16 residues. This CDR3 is CASSLGDWMSNYEQYF. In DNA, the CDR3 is TGCGCCAGCAGCTTGGGGGACTGGATGTCAAACTACGAGCAGTACTTC.